The present entry profiles one TCR beta chain with its context. Its target is not known. CDR1 and CDR2 (germline): LNHDA, SQIVND (reference sequence). Trimming cost V 6 bases and J 2 bases, with 14 bases left between them. This CDR3 spans 15 amino acids. Sequencing targeted TCR beta in blood CD8+ and CD4+ T cells. Patients with stable or active relapsing-remitting disease, all of them treatment-naive, made up the multiple sclerosis controls. Reverse transcription of about 0.5 to 1 ug RNA used random hexamers. Across 54 Vbeta and 13 Jbeta, immunoSEQ multiplex PCR amplified TCR beta CDR3. A single record per CDR3 protein comes from TCRdb applying MiXCR to the immunoSEQ multiplex PCR reads. The profile covers some 260,000 distinct CDR3 sequences, with 93% appearing a single time and 0.055% to 0.075% taken by the ten largest. The data are from a study of CD8 T cells in Susac syndrome. Findings of the study overall: The study conceded that its TCR sequencing and HLA analysis involved relatively few individuals.

The rearrangement uses TRBV19 and TRBJ1-5; D uncertain. The sample taken for sequencing was CD4+ T cells from PBMCs. This TCR came from a human donor with multiple sclerosis. The CDR3 here is CASSAGRTGNQPQHF. The CDR3 nucleotides read TGTGCCAGTAGCGCCGGGCGCACCGGCAATCAGCCCCAGCATTTT.